This is a list of T cell receptor beta chains from one sample in a study of control samples from healthy donors and cancer patients. Measured with immunoSEQ multiplex PCR; TCRdb has only the in-frame clones, and not every one. The sample has around 150,000 clones, around 95% seen once; the top ten hold more than 8%. Sequences were obtained from blood. The receptors were gathered from a woman in her thirties or forties in good health. The CDR3 runs from the conserved cysteine through the conserved F or W. Each record gives: J gene, D gene, clone size, V gene, CDR3 DNA, CDR3 protein. D genes are given only for firm matches. The size of a clone is reported for some rows only, either as once, few or many, or as a class for expanded clones.

TRBJ1-1 | NA | NA | TRBV25-1 | TGTGCCAGCAGTGGGGGGGCAGAGAAGCGTGAAGCTTTCTTT | CASSGGAEKREAFF
TRBJ1-5 | NA | NA | TRBV9 | TGTGCCAGCAGCCCCGGTGGGATATATAGCAATCAGCCCCAGCATTTT | CASSPGGIYSNQPQHF
TRBJ1-4 | NA | NA | TRBV9 | TGTGCCAGCAGCAGAACTAATGAAAAACTGTTTTTT | CASSRTNEKLFF
TRBJ1-4 | TRBD1 | NA | TRBV14 | TGTGCCAGCAGCGGCCCGGGACAGGGGGGTGAAAAACTGTTTTTT | CASSGPGQGGEKLFF
TRBJ2-1 | TRBD2 | NA | TRBV6-5 | TGTGCCAGCAGACCGAGCGGGGGTGGTGAGCAGTTCTTC | CASRPSGGGEQFF
TRBJ1-2 | NA | NA | TRBV6-1 | TGTGCCAGCAGTGAAGAGGGAGGTGGCAGGGCGACGAGCTACACCTTC | CASSEEGGGRATSYTF
TRBJ2-3 | NA | NA | TRBV6-5 | TGTGCCAGCAGGTTACCCACCCTCCCAGATACGCAGTATTTT | CASRLPTLPDTQYF
TRBJ2-7 | TRBD1 | NA | TRBV4-3 | TGCGCCAGCAGCCAAGAATGGACAGGGGCCTACGAGCAGTACTTC | CASSQEWTGAYEQYF
TRBJ2-2 | NA | NA | TRBV6-5 | TGTGCCAGCAGGCGCGCCGGAACCGGGGAGCTGTTTTTT | CASRRAGTGELFF
TRBJ2-7 | NA | few | TRBV11-2 | TGTGCCAGCAGCCGTTGGACCTACGAGCAGTACTTC | CASSRWTYEQYF
TRBJ2-7 | NA | NA | TRBV6-6 | TGTGCCAGCGCCTGGGGACTCGCACCCTACGAGCAGTACTTC | CASAWGLAPYEQYF
TRBJ1-5 | NA | NA | TRBV19 | TGTGCCAGTACCCTGGGCCAGGATGGCAATCAGCCCCAGCATTTT | CASTLGQDGNQPQHF
TRBJ1-6 | NA | NA | TRBV10-3 | TGTGCCACCCAGGGCAGGGATTCACCCCTCCACTTT | CATQGRDSPLHF
TRBJ2-1 | NA | NA | TRBV9 | TGTGCCAGCAGCGTAGTCGGTGGCGGAACCTACAATGAGCAGTTCTTC | CASSVVGGGTYNEQFF
TRBJ2-3 | NA | NA | TRBV5-6 | TGTGCCAGCAGCTTGGATTTAGGGTCTATGGATACGCAGTATTTT | CASSLDLGSMDTQYF
TRBJ1-1 | NA | NA | TRBV30 | TGTGCCTGGAGTGAAGTAAGGGGCCTGAACACTGAAGCTTTCTTT | CAWSEVRGLNTEAFF
TRBJ1-1 | NA | NA | TRBV6-5 | TGTGCCAGCAGTTTCAGGCCAAACTCCGGGCACACTGAAGCTTTCTTT | CASSFRPNSGHTEAFF
TRBJ2-5 | NA | NA | TRBV6-2/TRBV6-3 | TGTGCCAGCAGTTACAACTGGGCGGAGACCCAGTACTTC | CASSYNWAETQYF
TRBJ1-2 | NA | NA | TRBV4-1 | TGCGCCAGCAGCCAAACGGGGCGCTATGGCTACACCTTC | CASSQTGRYGYTF
TRBJ1-6 | NA | NA | TRBV19 | TGTGCCAGTACTTGGCGAGACAGCCCTCGTTCACCCCTTCACTTT | CASTWRDSPRSPLHF
TRBJ2-5 | TRBD2 | NA | TRBV6-5 | TGTGCCAGCAGGGGGACTACACAAGAGACCCAGTACTTC | CASRGTTQETQYF
TRBJ2-6 | NA | NA | TRBV18 | TGTGCCAGCTCGAGACCCTCTGGGGCCAACGTCCTGACTTTC | CASSRPSGANVLTF
TRBJ1-1 | NA | NA | TRBV12-3/TRBV12-4 | TGTGCCAGCACTTTGGACGGGCAAGCTTTCTTT | CASTLDGQAFF
TRBJ2-2 | NA | NA | TRBV7-2 | TGTGCCAGCAGCTCAGGTTTTGGGGAGCTGTTTTTT | CASSSGFGELFF
TRBJ1-5 | NA | NA | TRBV10-2 | TGCGCCAGCAGTGAGTCAGGCGGGACAAACCCCCGACCCCAGCATTTT | CASSESGGTNPRPQHF
TRBJ1-2 | NA | NA | TRBV6-2/TRBV6-3 | TGTGCCAGCAGTTACTTTGGGAGGATACTAAAATCGGGACCTGGCTACACCTTC | CASSYFGRILKSGPGYTF
TRBJ1-3 | TRBD1 | NA | TRBV29-1 | TGCAGCGTTGTGGGGACAGGGACTGGAAACACCATATATTTT | CSVVGTGTGNTIYF
TRBJ2-2 | TRBD1 | NA | TRBV7-2 | TGTGCCAGCAGCAGTAACAGGGGTACCGGGGAGCTGTTTTTT | CASSSNRGTGELFF
TRBJ2-3 | NA | NA | TRBV6-2/TRBV6-3 | TGTGCCAGCAGATACGGGGCGGCCACAGATACGCAGTATTTT | CASRYGAATDTQYF
TRBJ1-1 | NA | once | TRBV2 | TGTGCCAGCAGTGTTTTGGGGCAGGGAGTTGAAGCTTTCTTT | CASSVLGQGVEAFF
TRBJ2-5 | TRBD2 | few | TRBV7-7 | TGTGCCAGCAGCCTACGTTTGGGGGGGAGAGAGACCCAGTACTTC | CASSLRLGGRETQYF
TRBJ2-1 | TRBD1 | once | TRBV7-2 | TGTGCCAGCAGCCCGCGGACAGGGGAGTCGCAGTTCTTC | CASSPRTGESQFF
TRBJ1-1 | NA | NA | TRBV25-1 | TGTGCCAGCAGTGAATATGGCGGGACTGAAGCTTTCTTT | CASSEYGGTEAFF
TRBJ2-4 | NA | NA | TRBV5-6 | TGTGCCAGCAGCTTGGGGACACTTCAAAACATTCAGTACTTC | CASSLGTLQNIQYF
TRBJ1-2 | NA | NA | TRBV9 | TGTGCCAGCAGCGGGACTCCTTATGGCTACACCTTC | CASSGTPYGYTF
TRBJ1-6 | NA | NA | TRBV4-2 | TGTGCCAGCAGCCAAGTTGACCGGAGCTCCTATAATTCACCCCTCCACTTT | CASSQVDRSSYNSPLHF
TRBJ1-1 | NA | NA | TRBV7-8 | TGTGCCAGCAGTTTGGGGCGGGAGAACACTGAAGCTTTCTTT | CASSLGRENTEAFF
TRBJ2-7 | NA | NA | TRBV4-3 | TGCGCCAGCAGCCAAACAGGACAGCGGGAGCAGTACTTC | CASSQTGQREQYF
TRBJ1-1 | TRBD1 | NA | TRBV5-6 | TGTGCCAGCAGCCCGAATGACAGGGAGAGTTTAGCTTTCTTT | CASSPNDRESLAFF
TRBJ2-1 | NA | NA | TRBV10-2 | TGCGCCAGCAGTGTCGGGCGAAGCGGAGAGGAGCAGTTCTTC | CASSVGRSGEEQFF
TRBJ2-7 | TRBD2 | NA | TRBV14 | TGTGCCAGCAGCCAAGGCCCTAGCGGGAGTCCTACCTACGAGCAGTACTTC | CASSQGPSGSPTYEQYF
TRBJ2-7 | TRBD1 | NA | TRBV9 | TGTGCCAGCAGCAGGGGACAGGGTCCTTCCTACGAGCAGTACTTC | CASSRGQGPSYEQYF
TRBJ2-1 | NA | NA | TRBV11-2 | TGTGCCAGCACCACATTTCCAAGGACCGGCCGAGGCAATGAGCAGTTCTTC | CASTTFPRTGRGNEQFF
TRBJ1-5 | TRBD1 | NA | TRBV6-2/TRBV6-3 | TGTGCCAGCAGCGGTACTGGGACAGGGCTACGGGGGCCCCAGCATTTT | CASSGTGTGLRGPQHF
TRBJ2-7 | TRBD1 | NA | TRBV6-5 | TGTGCCAGCAGTTACTCTGTGACAGGGGGCCGGCAGTACTTC | CASSYSVTGGRQYF
TRBJ1-1 | TRBD1 | once | TRBV7-9 | TGTGCCAGCAGCTCCCAGGGGGCAAGCACTGAAGCTTTCTTT | CASSSQGASTEAFF
TRBJ2-3 | NA | NA | TRBV10-3 | TGTGCCATCAGTGACCTTCGAGGGGGCACAGATACGCAGTATTTT | CAISDLRGGTDTQYF
TRBJ1-5 | NA | NA | TRBV30 | TGTGCCTGGAGTGTATTTGGGGGCGATAGCAATCAGCCCCAGCATTTT | CAWSVFGGDSNQPQHF
TRBJ2-6 | NA | NA | TRBV4-1 | TGCGCCAGCAGCCAAGATACCAGGAGAACAGGGAATTCTGGGGCCAACGTCCTGACTTTC | CASSQDTRRTGNSGANVLTF
TRBJ2-5 | TRBD1 | NA | TRBV9 | TGTGCCAGCAGCGCCACGGGACAGCGACAACAAGAGACCCAGTACTTC | CASSATGQRQQETQYF
TRBJ2-1 | NA | NA | TRBV3-1/TRBV3-2 | TGTGCCAGCAGCCAAGTCCGACTTCATACCTACAATGAGCAGTTCTTC | CASSQVRLHTYNEQFF
TRBJ1-1 | NA | NA | TRBV4-1 | TGCGCCAGCAGCCGTGAGAGGGCGGGAAACACTGAAGCTTTCTTT | CASSRERAGNTEAFF
TRBJ2-7 | NA | NA | TRBV5-1 | TGCGCCAGCAGCTTGGAGTACGGCCAACCCTACGAGCAGTACTTC | CASSLEYGQPYEQYF
TRBJ1-2 | NA | NA | TRBV5-1 | TGCGCCAGCAGCTTGGCGTCTCAGTATGGCTACACCTTC | CASSLASQYGYTF
TRBJ2-2 | TRBD1 | NA | TRBV10-3 | TGTGCCATCAGCCCAGGACAGGGGAAAGGCGCCGGGGAGCTGTTTTTT | CAISPGQGKGAGELFF
TRBJ1-2 | NA | NA | TRBV15 | TGTGCCACCAGCAGAGAGGAACGGGCCGTCGGCTACACCTTC | CATSREERAVGYTF
TRBJ1-5 | NA | NA | TRBV4-2 | TGTGCCAGCAGCCAAGACAGATATCAGCCCCAGCATTTT | CASSQDRYQPQHF
TRBJ2-2 | NA | few | TRBV19 | TGTGCCAGTAGTATATTAACCCGACCCGACACCGGGGAGCTGTTTTTT | CASSILTRPDTGELFF
TRBJ2-1 | TRBD2 | NA | TRBV9 | TGTGCCAGCAGCGCTAGCGGAGGAGGCAATGAGCAGTTCTTC | CASSASGGGNEQFF